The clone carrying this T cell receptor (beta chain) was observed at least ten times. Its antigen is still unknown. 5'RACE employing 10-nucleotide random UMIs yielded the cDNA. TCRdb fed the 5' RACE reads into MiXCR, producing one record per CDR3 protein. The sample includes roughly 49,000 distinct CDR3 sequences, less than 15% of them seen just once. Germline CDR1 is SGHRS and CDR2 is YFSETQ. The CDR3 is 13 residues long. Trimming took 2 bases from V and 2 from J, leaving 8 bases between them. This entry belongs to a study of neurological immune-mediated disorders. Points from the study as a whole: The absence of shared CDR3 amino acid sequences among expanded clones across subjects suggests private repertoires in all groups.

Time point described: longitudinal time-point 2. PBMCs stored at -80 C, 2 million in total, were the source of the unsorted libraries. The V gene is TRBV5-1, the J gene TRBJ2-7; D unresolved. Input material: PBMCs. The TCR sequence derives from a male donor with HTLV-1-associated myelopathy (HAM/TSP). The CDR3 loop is CASSFGEPYEQYF. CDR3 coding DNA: TGCGCCAGCAGCTTTGGGGAACCCTACGAGCAGTACTTC.